This entry is about one T cell receptor (beta chain). Its binding antigen is unknown. The input lacks base qualities; no much larger clone sits a single base away. The CDR3 has 13 amino acids, counting the end cysteine and phenylalanine. Only the CDR3 portion is preserved as DNA: 39 bases, with reading frame beginning at the first base. V and J are truncated by 3 bases and 5 bases respectively, leaving an intervening sequence of 13 bases. According to the germline V gene (reference sequence), CDR1 reads GTSNPN and CDR2 reads SVGIG. The sample is drawn from a study of blood T cell repertoires in COVID-19 (dated by TCRdb to between 2020 and 2021). Regarding the study in general: Samples from collaborators originated in the United States, Italy and Spain and spanned both the acute and convalescent phases of COVID-19. A freely available public database, intended as a resource for researchers studying the immune response to SARS-CoV-2, is where the repertoires were released. Where available, HLA class I and class II types were taken from metadata supplied by the sample provider and were not determined by assay-based typing. Samples were obtained from the ongoing ImmuneRACE study (first 160 participants) and from about 1,300 subjects provided by 6 global collaborators. The prospective study material was composed of cDNA or gDNA derived from T cells, B-cell-depleted T cells, or PBMCs. Nearly every sample came with metadata listing a de-identified subject ID, COVID-19 status, age in years and sex. The dataset comprised deeply sampled blood TCRbeta repertoires from subjects exposed to, actively infected with, or recovered from COVID-19.

Collaborating institutions collected whole blood in K2EDTA tubes following their own protocols. For TCRbeta analysis, collaborators shipped samples in one of three forms: frozen whole blood, isolated PBMCs, or DNA extracted from either of those sample types. Results and caveats for the whole study, not just this receptor: How much clinical and demographic metadata was included differed by source and by participant, and the metadata was provided uncurated.

The immunoSEQ Assay, a bias-controlled multiplex PCR, was used to amplify TCRbeta CDR3 regions from genomic DNA. The authors' pipeline ran thus. The number of nucleated cells in each sample was estimated from the amplification of reference gene primers within the assay. To quantify the absolute abundance of each unique TCRbeta CDR3 rearrangement, sequence reads were collapsed and filtered. For each sample, productive Simpson clonality was calculated by taking the square root of Simpson's diversity index across productive rearrangements. Imported from immuneACCESS, the table was reduced by TCRdb to in-frame sequences with V and J called. These copies leave out some clones; in studies compared against another copy, an unresolved V gene accounts for under half, and the cause of the remainder is not known. V, J and clone size are those of that table, while D and trimming were read from the DNA. The sample includes 110,000 to 150,000 clones, with approximately 82% observed a single time. Roughly a tenth of the sample is taken by the ten largest.

The V and J segments used are TRBV30 and TRBJ2-5; TRBD1 is a weak D gene call, 6 bases matching. The sequenced sample consisted of peripheral blood. The receptor was isolated from a man aged 55 to 69 with active or convalescent COVID-19. The CDR3 reads as follows: CAWRMTGGETQYF. DNA sequence: TGTGCCTGGAGAATGACAGGCGGGGAGACCCAGTACTTC.